This T cell receptor beta chain is drawn from a study of cytomegalovirus exposure and HLA in healthy donors. Remarks on this clone: Its antigen is unknown.

Primers included in the PCR were 60 Vbeta and 13 Jbeta primers. Method: immunoSEQ multiplex PCR; TCRdb's copy keeps in-frame clones and lacks some. The data hold fewer than 200,000 clones, with less than 85% observed a single time. The donors comprised healthy bone marrow donors. The CDR3 runs to 12 residues. Germline V CDR1 and CDR2: LNHDA, SQIVND (reference sequence). The V end lost 5 bases, the J end lost 2 bases, and 7 bases lay between the germline ends. Whole-study results and caveats: The majority of CMV-associated TCR beta chains were reported as apparently HLA-restricted in a later analysis. The presence/absence work took it that sequencing depth was about the same across donors.

V is TRBV19 and J is TRBJ2-7; D is unresolved. The sequencing input was PBMCs. The clonotype comes from a male donor in good health and CMV-seronegative. CDR3 DNA sequence: TGTGCCAGTAGTGCAGCGACCTACGAGCAGTACTTC. Amino acids: CASSAATYEQYF.